The rows below give T cell receptor beta chains drawn from one sample of a study of shared clonotypes between healthy human individuals. Only in-frame clones appear in the TCRdb table, and some are missing; sequencing was by immunoSEQ multiplex PCR. This sample has about 2 million clones; about 94% occur once, and the top ten carry around 1.2%. The sequencing sample was made of naive CD8+ T cells sorted from blood. The source is a man younger than 35 in good health. The CDR3 runs from the conserved cysteine through the conserved F or W. Each record gives: J gene, clone size, D gene, V gene, CDR3 protein, CDR3 DNA. A D gene is named only where the DNA matches it firmly. The listing skips clone size in some rows; elsewhere it reads once, few, many or a size class.

>TRBJ2-3|.|.|TRBV4-1
CASSQVPDTQYF
TGCGCCAGCAGCCAAGTGCCAGATACGCAGTATTTT
>TRBJ2-7|.|TRBD1|TRBV5-1
CASSGEGTGGYEQYF
TGCGCCAGCAGCGGGGAAGGGACAGGGGGCTACGAGCAGTACTTC
>TRBJ2-7|.|TRBD1|TRBV30
CAWSTTGGLDERYF
TGTGCCTGGAGTACCACAGGGGGCCTCGACGAGCGGTACTTC
>TRBJ1-3|.|.|TRBV13
CASSSVASGNTIYF
TGTGCCAGCAGCTCAGTTGCCTCTGGAAACACCATATATTTT
>TRBJ1-2|.|TRBD1|TRBV7-9
CASSLHDREDYGYTF
TGTGCCAGCAGCTTACACGACAGGGAGGACTATGGCTACACCTTC
>TRBJ2-7|once|.|TRBV28
CASSLSRAYEQYF
TGTGCCAGCAGTTTAAGCAGGGCCTACGAGCAGTACTTC
>TRBJ1-3|once|.|TRBV2
CASTASWGNTIYF
TGTGCCAGCACGGCCAGTTGGGGAAACACCATATATTTT
>TRBJ1-4|.|.|TRBV15
CATSVRGNEKLFF
TGTGCCACCAGCGTGCGGGGGAATGAAAAACTGTTTTTT
>TRBJ2-5|.|TRBD2|TRBV9
CASSVEGGGLQETQYF
TGTGCCAGCAGCGTAGAAGGCGGGGGACTCCAAGAGACCCAGTACTTC
>TRBJ2-2|.|TRBD2|TRBV4-3
CASSQDGELAEYTGELFF
TGCGCCAGCAGCCAAGATGGGGAGCTAGCGGAATACACCGGGGAGCTGTTTTTT
>TRBJ2-5|.|TRBD2|TRBV19
CASQGGVGTQYF
TGTGCCAGTCAGGGAGGGGTCGGGACCCAGTACTTC
>TRBJ2-3|.|.|TRBV7-9
CASSQSVGDTQYF
TGTGCCAGCAGCCAAAGCGTGGGGGATACGCAGTATTTT
>TRBJ1-1|once|TRBD1|TRBV6-5
CASTGQGNTEAFF
TGTGCCAGCACGGGACAGGGGAACACTGAAGCTTTCTTT
>TRBJ1-2|.|.|TRBV6-5
CASSYLPLAQGYTF
TGTGCCAGCAGTTACCTTCCACTGGCCCAGGGCTACACCTTC
>TRBJ2-3|.|.|TRBV30
CAWGAGQSTDTQYF
TGTGCCTGGGGGGCGGGGCAGAGCACAGATACGCAGTATTTT
>TRBJ2-1|.|TRBD2|TRBV4-3
CASSGRPAGGNEQFF
TGCGCCAGCAGCGGGAGGCCAGCGGGAGGGAATGAGCAGTTCTTC
>TRBJ1-5|.|.|TRBV10-1
CVRDGGDSPQHF
TGCGTGCGGGACGGGGGGGATTCGCCCCAGCATTTT
>TRBJ2-7|.|TRBD2|TRBV27
CASSPGGPYEQYF
TGTGCCAGCAGCCCGGGGGGTCCCTACGAGCAGTACTTC
>TRBJ1-4|.|.|TRBV12-5
CASGFWSNEKLFF
TGTGCTAGTGGTTTTTGGAGTAATGAAAAACTGTTTTTT
>TRBJ2-7|.|.|TRBV11-2
CASSWGDKPYEQYF
TGTGCCAGCAGCTGGGGGGACAAGCCCTACGAGCAGTACTTC
>TRBJ1-3|.|TRBD1|TRBV10-2
CASSDATGAGNTIYF
TGCGCCAGCAGTGATGCCACAGGGGCTGGAAACACCATATATTTT
>TRBJ1-4|once|.|TRBV5-1
CATSDGSNNEKLFF
TGCGCCACCTCGGACGGGAGCAATAATGAAAAACTGTTTTTT
>TRBJ2-1|.|.|TRBV6-5
CASSYSSGHNEQFF
TGTGCCAGCAGTTACTCAAGCGGCCACAATGAGCAGTTCTTC
>TRBJ2-7|.|TRBD1|TRBV18
CASSTPGQGTYEQYF
TGTGCCAGCTCAACTCCGGGACAGGGAACCTACGAGCAGTACTTC
>TRBJ2-7|.|TRBD2|TRBV5-6
CASSYGTSMYEQYF
TGTGCCAGCAGCTACGGGACTAGCATGTACGAGCAGTACTTC
>TRBJ2-2|.|TRBD2|TRBV11-2
CASSLEGGGPLATGELFF
TGTGCCAGCAGCTTAGAAGGCGGGGGACCCCTCGCCACCGGGGAGCTGTTTTTT
>TRBJ2-5|.|.|TRBV30
CAWGGYSTAETQYF
TGTGCCTGGGGGGGGTATTCAACGGCGGAGACCCAGTACTTC
>TRBJ1-1|.|.|TRBV19
CASSIVGGVTEAFF
TGTGCCAGTAGTATAGTTGGAGGGGTCACTGAAGCTTTCTTT
>TRBJ1-2|.|.|TRBV2
CASDLSHTSNYGYTF
TGTGCCAGCGATTTATCTCACACTTCTAACTATGGCTACACCTTC
>TRBJ1-5|.|.|TRBV27
CASSPMGGPYSNQPQHF
TGTGCCAGCAGCCCTATGGGGGGGCCCTATAGCAATCAGCCCCAGCATTTT
>TRBJ2-2|.|.|TRBV4-1
CASSQDRPGFGNTGELFF
TGCGCCAGCAGCCAAGATCGCCCGGGGTTTGGGAACACCGGGGAGCTGTTTTTT
>TRBJ2-7|.|.|TRBV6-5
CASSYSAGEAPYEQYF
TGTGCCAGCAGTTACTCAGCAGGGGAGGCGCCCTACGAGCAGTACTTC
>TRBJ2-3|.|TRBD2|TRBV6-6
CASSPGPGLAGDTQYF
TGTGCCAGCAGCCCGGGGCCGGGACTAGCGGGTGATACGCAGTATTTT
>TRBJ2-7|.|.|TRBV15
CATSVTSSGPGEQYF
TGTGCCACCAGCGTAACTAGCTCGGGACCCGGGGAGCAGTACTTC
>TRBJ2-7|.|TRBD1|TRBV28
CASSAGQGYEQYF
TGTGCCAGCAGTGCCGGACAGGGCTACGAGCAGTACTTC
>TRBJ2-7|once|.|TRBV15
CATSRATGLVSYEQYF
TGTGCCACCAGCAGGGCAACAGGTCTAGTCTCCTACGAGCAGTACTTC
>TRBJ2-5|once|.|TRBV7-9
CASSTQKGWPAPPPETQYF
TGTGCCAGCAGCACTCAAAAAGGCTGGCCTGCACCCCCCCCGGAGACCCAGTACTTC
>TRBJ1-5|.|TRBD1|TRBV4-1
CASRPYDRGPGNQPQHF
TGCGCCAGCAGGCCTTATGACAGGGGACCGGGCAATCAGCCCCAGCATTTT
>TRBJ1-2|.|.|TRBV2
CATYSANYGYTF
TGTGCCACTTACAGCGCTAACTATGGCTACACCTTC
>TRBJ2-5|.|TRBD2|TRBV5-4
CASSEDREGTQETQYF
TGTGCCAGCAGCGAGGATAGGGAGGGTACTCAAGAGACCCAGTACTTC
>TRBJ2-1|.|TRBD1|TRBV7-9
CASSGPGQGSAYNEQFF
TGTGCCAGCAGCGGACCGGGACAGGGATCCGCCTACAATGAGCAGTTCTTC
>TRBJ2-5|.|TRBD1|TRBV7-8
CASSVGQGSFLETQYF
TGTGCCAGCAGCGTGGGACAGGGAAGTTTCCTAGAGACCCAGTACTTC
>TRBJ1-2|.|.|TRBV18
CASSPGSRTGFSSGSYTF
TGTGCCAGCTCACCTGGATCCCGCACTGGATTTTCGTCGGGAAGCTACACCTTC
>TRBJ2-3|.|.|TRBV6-1
CASSDDLQVDTQYF
TGTGCCAGCAGTGATGACCTACAGGTAGATACGCAGTATTTT
>TRBJ1-6|.|.|TRBV27
CASSFDIGSYNSPLHF
TGTGCCAGCAGTTTTGACATAGGCTCCTATAATTCACCCCTCCACTTT
>TRBJ2-1|.|.|TRBV5-6
CASSLVANEQFF
TGTGCCAGCAGCTTGGTAGCGAATGAGCAGTTCTTC
>TRBJ1-2|.|.|TRBV27
CASSLRESNYGYTF
TGTGCCAGCAGTTTAAGGGAGTCTAACTATGGCTACACCTTC
>TRBJ2-3|once|TRBD1|TRBV7-9
CASSPRGQSADTQYF
TGTGCCAGCAGCCCGAGGGGGCAGAGCGCAGATACGCAGTATTTT
>TRBJ1-3|.|.|TRBV6-6
CASSQESVGPGNTIYF
TGTGCCAGCAGCCAAGAAAGCGTGGGACCTGGAAACACCATATATTTT
>TRBJ1-2|.|.|TRBV4-1
CASSDKTAGLDGYTF
TGCGCCAGCAGCGACAAAACGGCTGGATTAGATGGCTACACCTTC
>TRBJ2-1|.|TRBD2|TRBV9
CASSVSPTSGNEQFF
TGTGCCAGCAGCGTATCCCCGACTAGCGGTAATGAGCAGTTCTTC
>TRBJ1-2|.|.|TRBV5-6
CASSPWTSILYGYTF
TGTGCCAGCAGCCCTTGGACATCGATCCTCTATGGCTACACCTTC